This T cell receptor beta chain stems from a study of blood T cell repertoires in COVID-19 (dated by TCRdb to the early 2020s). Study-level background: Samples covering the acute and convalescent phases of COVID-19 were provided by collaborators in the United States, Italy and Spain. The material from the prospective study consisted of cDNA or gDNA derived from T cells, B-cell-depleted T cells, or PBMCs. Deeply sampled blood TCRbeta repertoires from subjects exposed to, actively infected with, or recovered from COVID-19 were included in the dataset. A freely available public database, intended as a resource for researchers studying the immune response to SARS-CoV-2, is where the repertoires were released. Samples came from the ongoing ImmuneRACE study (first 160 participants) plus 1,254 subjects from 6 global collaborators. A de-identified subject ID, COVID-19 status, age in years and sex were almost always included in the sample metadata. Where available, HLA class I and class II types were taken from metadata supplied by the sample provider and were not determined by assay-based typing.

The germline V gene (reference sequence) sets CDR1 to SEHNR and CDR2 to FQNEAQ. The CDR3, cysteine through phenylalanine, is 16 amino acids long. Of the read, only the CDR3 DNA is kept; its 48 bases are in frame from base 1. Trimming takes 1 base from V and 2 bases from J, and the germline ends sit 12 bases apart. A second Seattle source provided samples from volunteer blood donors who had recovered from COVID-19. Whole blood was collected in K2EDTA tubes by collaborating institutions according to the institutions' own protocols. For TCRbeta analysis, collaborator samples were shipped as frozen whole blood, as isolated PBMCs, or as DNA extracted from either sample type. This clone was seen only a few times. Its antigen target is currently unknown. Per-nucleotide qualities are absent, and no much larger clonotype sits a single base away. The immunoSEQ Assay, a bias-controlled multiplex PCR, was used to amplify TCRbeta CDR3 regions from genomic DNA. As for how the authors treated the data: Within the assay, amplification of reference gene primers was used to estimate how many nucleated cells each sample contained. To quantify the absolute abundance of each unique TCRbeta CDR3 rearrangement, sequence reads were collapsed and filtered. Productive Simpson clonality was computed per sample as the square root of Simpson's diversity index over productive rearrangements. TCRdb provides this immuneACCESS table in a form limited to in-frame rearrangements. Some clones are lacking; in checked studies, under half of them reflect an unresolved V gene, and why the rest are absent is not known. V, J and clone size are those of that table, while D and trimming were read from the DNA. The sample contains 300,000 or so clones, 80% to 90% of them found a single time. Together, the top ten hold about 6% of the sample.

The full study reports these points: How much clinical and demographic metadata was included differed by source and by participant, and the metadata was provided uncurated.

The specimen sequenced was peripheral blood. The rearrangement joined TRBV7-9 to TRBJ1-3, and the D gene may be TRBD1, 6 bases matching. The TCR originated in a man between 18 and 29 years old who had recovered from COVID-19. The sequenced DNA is TGTGCCAGCAGCTTAGTTCCCGGGACAACTGGAAACACCATATATTTT. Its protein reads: CASSLVPGTTGNTIYF. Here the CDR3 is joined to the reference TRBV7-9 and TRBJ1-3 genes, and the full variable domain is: DTGVSQNPRHKITKRGQNVTFRCDPISEHNRLYWYRQTLGQGPEFLTYFQNEAQLEKSRLLSDRFSAERPKGSFSTLEIQRTEQGDSAMYLCASSLVPGTTGNTIYFGEGSWLTVV.